These T cell receptor beta chains were read from a single sample in a study of early T cells in non-severe SARS-CoV-2 infection. TCRdb fed the 5' RACE reads into MiXCR, producing one record per CDR3 protein. Of more than 80,000 distinct CDR3 sequences listed, approximately 15% are singletons. Sequenced sample: whole blood. The receptors originated from an adult who was a healthcare worker with PCR-confirmed SARS-CoV-2 infection or an uninfected control (not recorded which). The CDR3 runs from the conserved cysteine through the conserved F or W. The D gene is left open where the match is weak. Clone size is shown for a subset of rows, as once, few, many or a class of expanded clone.

D gene,clone size,V gene,CDR3 length,J gene,CDR3 DNA,CDR3 protein
TRBD1,many,TRBV27,16,TRBJ2-2,TGTGCCAGCAGTTGGGACAGAAACGCGAACACCGGGGAGCTGTTTTTT,CASSWDRNANTGELFF
NA,NA,TRBV3-1,15,TRBJ1-4,TGTGCCAGCAGCCAAGATCGCGCAACTAATGAAAAACTGTTTTTT,CASSQDRATNEKLFF
NA,NA,TRBV7-9,14,TRBJ1-1,TGTGCCCTCCTAAGCAGGACCGAATGGACTGAAGCTTTCTTT,CALLSRTEWTEAFF
TRBD2,NA,TRBV7-6,17,TRBJ2-5,TGTGCCAGCAGCTTAGATTTCGCTAAGCGGGAGGAGGAGACCCAGTACTTC,CASSLDFAKREEETQYF
NA,NA,TRBV27,13,TRBJ1-5,TGTGCCAGCAGTCGGGTTAGCAATCAGCCCCAGCATTTT,CASSRVSNQPQHF
NA,few,TRBV29-1,13,TRBJ2-5,TGCAGCGCCCGGGACCGAAACCAAGAGACCCAGTACTTC,CSARDRNQETQYF
NA,many,TRBV28,14,TRBJ2-1,TGTGCCAGCAGTTTCAGCGGGACATACAATGAGCAGTTCTTC,CASSFSGTYNEQFF
TRBD1,NA,TRBV30,14,TRBJ2-1,TGTGCCTGGACAAGGGGACAGGGTTATGATGAGCAGTTCTTC,CAWTRGQGYDEQFF
NA,few,TRBV27,15,TRBJ2-7,TGTGCCAGCAGTCGAACAGGCCAGGGCGGCTACGAGCAGTACTTC,CASSRTGQGGYEQYF
TRBD1,NA,TRBV25-1,12,TRBJ1-1,TGTGCCAGCAGTGATCAAACAGGGGTGGCTTTCTTT,CASSDQTGVAFF
TRBD1,few,TRBV5-6,16,TRBJ1-3,TGTGCCAGCAGCTTCGGGACAGTCCGCTCTGGAAACACCATATATTTT,CASSFGTVRSGNTIYF
NA,many,TRBV25-1,15,TRBJ1-1,TGTGCCAGCAGTCCATTTGGGGGGTTGAACACTGAAGCTTTCTTT,CASSPFGGLNTEAFF
TRBD2,NA,TRBV11-3,15,TRBJ2-1,TGTGCCAGCAGCGCCAGGACTAGCGGTATGAATGAGCAGTTCTTC,CASSARTSGMNEQFF
NA,many,TRBV28,15,TRBJ2-3,TGTGCCAGCAGTTACCGGAGGGCCGGGACAGATACGCAGTATTTT,CASSYRRAGTDTQYF
TRBD2,many,TRBV27,14,TRBJ2-4,TGTGCCAGCAGTCCTCGGACTAGTTTGAATCTCGTCTACTTC,CASSPRTSLNLVYF
NA,few,TRBV11-3,16,TRBJ2-4,TGTGCCAGCAGCTTAGGGCGACGGGATCACAAAAACATTCAGTACTTC,CASSLGRRDHKNIQYF
NA,few,TRBV6-6,12,TRBJ1-5,TGTGCCAGCAGTTACTCGGATCAGCCCCAGCATTTT,CASSYSDQPQHF
TRBD1,NA,TRBV18,18,TRBJ1-6,TGTGCCAGCTCACCAACCTCGGGCAGGGGGCTCCAGCACTCACCCCTCTACTTT,CASSPTSGRGLQHSPLYF
NA,NA,TRBV11-2,13,TRBJ2-3,TGTGCCAGCAGCTTGCCAGGCACAGATACGCAGTATTTT,CASSLPGTDTQYF
NA,few,TRBV25-1,15,TRBJ1-6,TGTGCCAGCAGTGGCCCGAGCTCCTATAATTCACCCCTCCACTTT,CASSGPSSYNSPLHF
NA,NA,TRBV5-1,16,TRBJ2-1,TGCGCCAGCAGCGGCTACTCGACGTCCTCCTACAATGAGCAGTTCTTC,CASSGYSTSSYNEQFF
NA,few,TRBV5-1,16,TRBJ2-7,TGCGCCAGCAGCACGCCCTTCTCAGGAGGAAACTACGAGCAGTACTTC,CASSTPFSGGNYEQYF
NA,many,TRBV5-4,16,TRBJ1-5,TGTGCCAGCAGCTTGGAGCCAGCCCTGGGCAATCAGCCCCAGCATTTT,CASSLEPALGNQPQHF
NA,many,TRBV7-8,15,TRBJ2-4,TGTGCCAGCAGCTTTCTGGCGGGCGATGGAAACATTCAGTACTTC,CASSFLAGDGNIQYF
NA,NA,TRBV3-1,11,TRBJ2-7,TGTGCCAGCAGCCGCTCCTACGAGCAGTACTTC,CASSRSYEQYF
TRBD1,NA,TRBV2,15,TRBJ1-6,TGTGCCAGCACCTCCACGAGCAGGGGGAGTTCACCCCTCCACTTT,CASTSTSRGSSPLHF
NA,NA,TRBV12-2,16,TRBJ2-5,TGTGCAAGTCGCCCCCTCCCGCGCCTCCCCACGGGGACCCAGTACTTC,CASRPLPRLPTGTQYF
TRBD1,few,TRBV9,15,TRBJ2-2,TGTGCCAGCAGCGTAAGACAGGGGGCGGTCGGGGAGCTGTTTTTT,CASSVRQGAVGELFF
NA,few,TRBV7-2,15,TRBJ1-5,TGTGCCAGCAGCTTAGCAGGGGGAAATCAACAGCCCCAGCATTTT,CASSLAGGNQQPQHF
TRBD2,NA,TRBV11-3,13,TRBJ2-5,TGTGCCAGCAGCTCCAGCGGGAGTGAGACCCAGTACTTC,CASSSSGSETQYF
TRBD1,few,TRBV2,13,TRBJ2-7,TGTGCCAGCAGTGAATACAGGGGGCAAGAGCAGTACTTC,CASSEYRGQEQYF
TRBD2,NA,TRBV11-2,17,TRBJ2-1,TGTGCCAGCAGCTTAGCCGCCGAGACTAGCCCCTACAATGAGCAGTTCTTC,CASSLAAETSPYNEQFF
NA,NA,TRBV20-1,12,TRBJ2-3,TGCAGTGCTAGAGCCTACACAGATACGCAGTATTTT,CSARAYTDTQYF
NA,few,TRBV7-9,17,TRBJ1-4,TGTGCCAGCACCACTCCACCCCAGGGTGCAACTAATGAAAAACTGTTTTTT,CASTTPPQGATNEKLFF
NA,few,TRBV23-1,14,TRBJ2-5,TGCGCCAGCAGTCAATCCGGCAGACAAGAGACCCAGTACTTC,CASSQSGRQETQYF
TRBD2,NA,TRBV29-1,12,TRBJ2-7,TGCAGCGTGGGGAGACGGGGGGACGAGCAGTACTTC,CSVGRRGDEQYF
TRBD1,NA,TRBV2,14,TRBJ1-1,TGTGCCACCGGGACAGGGCGAGGGAACACTGAAGCTTTCTTT,CATGTGRGNTEAFF
NA,NA,TRBV4-1,16,TRBJ1-1,TGCGCCAGCAGCTACACGGACCGCTCAATGAACACTGAAGCTTTCTTT,CASSYTDRSMNTEAFF
NA,few,TRBV19,15,TRBJ2-7,TGTGCCAGTAGTATTCTGATTGGGTCCGCCAACGAGCAGTACTTC,CASSILIGSANEQYF
NA,many,TRBV12-3/TRBV12-4,13,TRBJ2-7,TGTGCCAGCATGCGGGCAGCTTCCTACGAGCAGTACTTC,CASMRAASYEQYF
NA,few,TRBV6-1,14,TRBJ2-2,TGTGCCAGCAGTGAATTGCCAGCGGTCGGGGAGCTGTTTTTT,CASSELPAVGELFF
TRBD1,many,TRBV28,14,TRBJ2-7,TGTGCCAGCATGACGGACAGGAGTTCCTACGAGCAGTACTTC,CASMTDRSSYEQYF
NA,few,TRBV12-3/TRBV12-4,14,TRBJ2-1,TGTGCCAGCAGTGTCGCGGGCTCCTACAATGAGCAGTTCTTC,CASSVAGSYNEQFF
NA,NA,TRBV7-2,14,TRBJ2-1,TGTGCCAGCAGCCAACCAACCCTAGGCAATGAGCAGTTCTTC,CASSQPTLGNEQFF
NA,NA,TRBV19,14,TRBJ1-5,TGTGCCAGTAGTCATCAGGGCCCCAATCAGCCCCAGCATTTT,CASSHQGPNQPQHF
TRBD2,NA,TRBV7-9,14,TRBJ2-1,TGTGCCAGCAGCTCGACTAGCCGGGGTAGTGAGCAGTTCTTC,CASSSTSRGSEQFF
NA,NA,TRBV15,12,TRBJ1-1,TGTGCCACCAGCTCATGGGGGGGTGAAGCTTTCTTT,CATSSWGGEAFF
NA,few,TRBV30,12,TRBJ1-2,TGTGCCTGGACCGGGAGTATCTATGGCTACACCTTC,CAWTGSIYGYTF
NA,few,TRBV7-9,12,TRBJ2-7,TGTGCCAGCAGCTTAGCGGGGGGAGAGCAGTACTTC,CASSLAGGEQYF
TRBD1,few,TRBV5-1,14,TRBJ2-1,TGCGCCAGCAGCTTGGTGGGACAGGCGAATGAGCAGTTCTTC,CASSLVGQANEQFF
TRBD1,many,TRBV9,17,TRBJ2-4,TGTGCCAGCAGCGGACACCCTGGGGACAGTACGAAAAACATTCAGTACTTC,CASSGHPGDSTKNIQYF
NA,many,TRBV4-1,14,TRBJ2-7,TGCGCCAGCAGCCCAGGTAGCGGAGGGTACGAGCAGTACTTC,CASSPGSGGYEQYF
NA,few,TRBV5-1,14,TRBJ2-5,TGCGCCAGCAGCTTCCTGGGGCCCCAGGAGACCCAGTACTTC,CASSFLGPQETQYF
TRBD1,NA,TRBV18,16,TRBJ1-6,TGTGCCACCTCCGTAACAGGGGGACAGGGGAATTCACCCCTCCACTTT,CATSVTGGQGNSPLHF
NA,NA,TRBV15,14,TRBJ2-2,TGTGCCACCAGCAGAGTGAGCGGAACGGGGGAGCTGTTTTTT,CATSRVSGTGELFF
TRBD1,few,TRBV29-1,15,TRBJ1-1,TGCAGCGTTGAAAGGGACAGGAAACGGAACACTGAAGCTTTCTTT,CSVERDRKRNTEAFF
NA,few,TRBV12-3/TRBV12-4,13,TRBJ2-1,TGTGCCAGCAATTCAGGGATCTACAATGAGCAGTTCTTC,CASNSGIYNEQFF